This entry lists 23 T cell receptor beta chains sequenced from one sample in a study of cytomegalovirus exposure and HLA in healthy donors. TCRdb's table, derived via immunoSEQ multiplex PCR, lists solely in-frame clones and lacks some. The sample holds 250,000 to 350,000 clones, roughly nine tenths seen once. What was sequenced was PBMCs. The origin of the receptors is a woman aged 25 to 39 in good health and CMV-seropositive.

The chain carries TRBV13 and TRBJ2-7; D gene unclear. The CDR3 runs 17 residues. V lost 0 bases, J lost 0 bases, and 15 bases lay in between. Germline CDR1 PRHDT, CDR2 FYEKMQ (reference sequence). DNA for the CDR3: TGTGCCAGCAGCTTAGGGTCTGGCGGACGATACTCCTACGAGCAGTACTTC. It specifies CASSLGSGGRYSYEQYF. Full variable domain (outside the CDR3, taken from reference TRBV13 and TRBJ2-7): AAGVIQSPRHLIKEKRETATLKCYPIPRHDTVYWYQQGPGQDPQFLISFYEKMQSDKGSIPDRFSAQQFSDYHSELNMSSLELGDSALYFCASSLGSGGRYSYEQYFGPGTRLTVT.

The chain uses TRBV4-2 and TRBJ2-5, with a weak D call TRBD2 (6 bases). V was trimmed by 3 bases and J by 0 bases, leaving 17 bases between them. Germline V gene lookup returns CDR1 LGHNA and CDR2 YNFKEQ. This CDR3 region has 17 residues. The CDR3 here is CASSQPGDWGHQETQYF. CDR3 DNA: TGTGCCAGCAGCCAGCCGGGAGACTGGGGACACCAAGAGACCCAGTACTTC.

The chain has TRBV5-3 and TRBJ1-4; D is perhaps TRBD1 (6 bases). TRBV5-3 is known as an ORF, though its function is uncertain. Trimming stripped 0 bases from V and 0 bases from J, with 15 bases between. This CDR3 is built from 18 residues. CDR3 sequence reads: CARSLVAGAPATNEKLFF. Here the CDR3 DNA reads TGTGCCAGAAGCTTGGTGGCAGGGGCTCCGGCAACTAATGAAAAACTGTTTTTT.

The genes are TRBV12-5 and TRBJ2-1; the D is unclear. The V end lost 0 bases, the J end lost 6 bases, and 3 bases lay between the germline ends. The CDR3 runs to 12 residues. Germline loops: CDR1 LGHNT, CDR2 FRNRAP. CDR3 residues: CASGLVANEQFF. The DNA of the CDR3 is TGTGCTAGTGGTTTGGTAGCCAATGAGCAGTTCTTC.

The V call is TRBV30, the J call TRBJ1-4; maybe TRBD1 (6 bases). This CDR3 spans 15 amino acids. The V gene's germline CDR1 is GTSNPN and CDR2 SVGIG (reference sequence). Trimming removed 1 base at V and 4 bases at J, with 13 bases between. This CDR3 is CAWSDKGGGNEKLFF. The CDR3 DNA sequence: TGTGCCTGGAGTGACAAGGGGGGTGGTAATGAAAAACTGTTTTTT. Full variable domain (remainder filled in from reference TRBV30 and TRBJ1-4): SQTIHQWPATLVQPVGSPLSLECTVEGTSNPNLYWYRQAAGRGLQLLFYSVGIGQISSEVPQNLSASRPQDRQFILSSKKLLLSDSGFYLCAWSDKGGGNEKLFFGSGTQLSVL.

The chain is built from TRBV7-2 and TRBJ2-7, with 7 bases identical to TRBD1. The CDR3 is 14 residues long. The V and J ends lost 6 bases and 1 base, in that order; junction bases with no gene match: 6. CDR1 SGHTA and CDR2 FQGNSA come from the germline V gene. The DNA for the CDR3 is TGTGCCAGCAGACTGGACAGGCGTTCCTACGAGCAGTACTTC. Its translation: CASRLDRRSYEQYF.

The chain has TRBV27 and TRBJ2-1; D not certain. From germline, CDR1 is MNHEY and CDR2 SMNVEV (reference sequence). The CDR3 length is 13 residues. V was trimmed by 6 bases and J by 3 bases, leaving 9 bases between them. The DNA for the CDR3 is TGTGCCAGCAGAGATACGGGCTACAATGAGCAGTTCTTC. It is translated as CASRDTGYNEQFF.

This clone was seen a few times. The chain combines TRBV5-1 with TRBJ2-2; D might be TRBD1 (5 bases). The CDR3 contains 15 residues. Germline CDR1 is SGHRS and CDR2 is YFSETQ. V was shortened by 4 bases and J by 1 base, with 11 bases between the two germline ends. The CDR3 bases are TGCGCCAGCAGCCAGGACATCGGGAACACCGGGGAGCTGTTTTTT. It is translated as CASSQDIGNTGELFF.

This rearrangement joins TRBV10-3 to TRBJ1-5; TRBD1 might be the D (6 bases). The germline V gene encodes CDR1 ENHRY and CDR2 SYGVKD. The CDR3 runs to 14 residues. With 2 bases removed from V and 4 bases from J, the gap between germline ends came to 9 bases. CDR3 in amino acids: CAISEAQGNQPQHF. The CDR3 DNA follows: TGTGCCATCAGTGAGGCTCAGGGGAATCAGCCCCAGCATTTT.

The CDR3 loop is CASSQDRGELGMNEQFF. In DNA, the CDR3 is TGTGCCAGCAGCCAAGATAGGGGGGAACTTGGTATGAATGAGCAGTTCTTC. This chain links TRBV14 with TRBJ2-1; the D call may be TRBD1 or TRBD2 (6 bases each). Trimming cost V 0 bases and J 7 bases, with 19 bases left between them. The CDR3 is made up of 17 amino acids. CDR1 is SGHDN, CDR2 FVKESK, per germline.

V is TRBV5-4 and J is TRBJ1-4; weak D call: TRBD1 (6 bases). The CDR3 covers 15 residues. The germline gives CDR1 SGHNT, CDR2 YYREEE (reference sequence). Trimming removed 1 base at V and 3 bases at J, with 10 bases between. CDR3 sequence reads: CASSLKDSPNEKLFF. CDR3 coding DNA: TGTGCCAGCAGCTTGAAGGACAGTCCTAATGAAAAACTGTTTTTT.

This clone was observed a handful of times. The CDR3 spells CASSLGDFTSSYNEQFF. The DNA of the CDR3 is TGTGCCAGCAGCTTAGGGGACTTCACTAGCTCCTACAATGAGCAGTTCTTC. The chain joins TRBV7-9 to TRBJ2-1, with D possibly TRBD2 on 6 matching bases. Germline assignment: CDR1 SEHNR and CDR2 FQNEAQ (reference sequence). Deletions cut 1 base from V and 0 bases from J, with 13 bases between. This CDR3 has 17 residues.

This sequence joins TRBV19 and TRBJ2-1, with D uncertain. CDR3 size: 11 residues. Germline loops: CDR1 LNHDA, CDR2 SQIVND (reference sequence). V was cut by 3 bases and J by 6 bases, with 3 bases left in between. Here the CDR3 DNA reads TGTGCCAGTAGTATCGTCAATGAGCAGTTCTTC. Translation: CASSIVNEQFF.

This chain joins TRBV6-4 and TRBJ1-5; perhaps TRBD1 as D (5 bases). Germline V gene sequence: CDR1 MRHNA, CDR2 SNTAGT. CDR3 size: 13 residues. With 3 bases removed from V and 4 bases from J, the gap between germline ends came to 7 bases. The chain's CDR3 is CASSEEGNQPQHF. CDR3 in DNA: TGTGCCAGCAGTGAGGAGGGGAATCAGCCCCAGCATTTT.

This clone has just a few counts. The V call is TRBV7-9, the J call TRBJ1-2; TRBD1 matches at 12 bases. CDR3 length equals 16 residues. After removal of 4 bases from V and 3 bases from J, the junction contained 6 bases not matched to a gene. Germline CDR1 is SEHNR and CDR2 is FQNEAQ (reference sequence). The CDR3 here is CASSSGTGGADYGYTF. The CDR3 region has the DNA TGTGCCAGCAGCTCCGGGACAGGGGGCGCAGACTATGGCTACACCTTC.

This clone was detected only a few times. The V call is TRBV28, the J call TRBJ1-5; no clear D gene. The germline V gene encodes CDR1 MDHEN and CDR2 SYDVKM. The CDR3 totals 14 residues. V was pared by 2 bases and J by 5 bases, with 10 bases between. CDR3 residues: CASSLRGFHQPQHF. The CDR3 bases are TGTGCCAGCAGTTTAAGAGGGTTCCATCAGCCCCAGCATTTT.

This clone came up a few times. The V and J genes are TRBV5-6 and TRBJ2-1, with TRBD2 identical over 9 bases. From germline, CDR1 is SGHDT and CDR2 YYEEEE. The J segment lost 3 bases and the V segment lost 7 bases, leaving 20 bases of the junction unmatched. CDR3 length equals 19 residues. In DNA form, the CDR3 reads TGTGCCAGCGGTGGGGCAGACAAATCGAGCGGGAGGAACTACAATGAGCAGTTCTTC. It encodes CASGGADKSSGRNYNEQFF.

The CDR3 DNA reads TGTGCCAGCAGCCCAGGGGATGTGGATGAAAAACTGTTTTTT. Its protein is CASSPGDVDEKLFF. This chain connects TRBV6-5 to TRBJ1-4; TRBD1 might be the D (6 bases). V was clipped by 6 bases and J by 6 bases, with 14 bases between them. The CDR3 runs 14 residues. CDR1 is MNHEY and CDR2 is SVGAGI in the germline V gene.

The CDR3, as DNA: TGTGCCAGCAGCCCAGGGACAGGGGGCTATGGCTACACCTTC. Encoded protein: CASSPGTGGYGYTF. The chain joins TRBV7-3 to TRBJ1-2, with 11 nucleotides matching TRBD1. The junction had 3 bases not matched to a gene; V was cut back by 5 bases and J by 4 bases. The CDR3 is 14 amino acids. CDR1 is SGHTA, CDR2 FQGTGA, per germline.

This sequence joins TRBV7-6 and TRBJ2-7; perhaps TRBD1 as D (5 bases). Germline loops: CDR1 SGHVS, CDR2 FNYEAQ. Trimming shortened V by 7 bases and J by 0 bases, and 13 bases separated the two germline ends. This CDR3 spans 14 amino acids. CDR3 protein: CASTDRSSSYEQYF. The CDR3 bases are TGTGCCAGCACCGACAGATCGAGCTCCTACGAGCAGTACTTC.

The chain is built from TRBV29-1 and TRBJ2-7; the match to TRBD2 covers 7 bases. CDR1 is SQVTM, CDR2 ANQGSEA, per germline. The CDR3 has 13 amino acids. V lost 8 bases and J lost 0; bases outside the gene matches: 7. The CDR3 nucleotides read TGCAGCAGTACCGGGACTAACTCCTACGAGCAGTACTTC. As protein: CSSTGTNSYEQYF.

The rearrangement links TRBV5-4 to TRBJ1-4, with a possible D match to TRBD1 (5 bases). V lost 0 bases, J lost 3 bases, and 9 bases lay in between. The CDR3 runs 15 residues. CDR1 and CDR2 (germline): SGHNT, YYREEE (reference sequence). The CDR3 coding sequence is TGTGCCAGCAGCTTGGATCAGGGACCTAATGAAAAACTGTTTTTT. It yields the protein CASSLDQGPNEKLFF. The full variable domain, rest sourced from reference TRBV5-4 and TRBJ1-4, is ETGVTQSPTHLIKTRGQQVTLRCSSQSGHNTVSWYQQALGQGPQFIFQYYREEENGRGNFPPRFSGLQFPNYSSELNVNALELDDSALYLCASSLDQGPNEKLFFGSGTQLSVL.

The chain uses TRBV4-2 and TRBJ2-2; 9 positions agree with TRBD2. This CDR3 has 17 amino acids. Germline trimming cut 0 bases from V and 0 bases from J; bases unmatched to any gene: 2. Germline V gene data show CDR1 as LGHNA and CDR2 as YNFKEQ. This chain's CDR3 is CASSQDASGANTGELFF. DNA for the CDR3: TGTGCCAGCAGCCAAGATGCTAGCGGGGCGAACACCGGGGAGCTGTTTTTT.